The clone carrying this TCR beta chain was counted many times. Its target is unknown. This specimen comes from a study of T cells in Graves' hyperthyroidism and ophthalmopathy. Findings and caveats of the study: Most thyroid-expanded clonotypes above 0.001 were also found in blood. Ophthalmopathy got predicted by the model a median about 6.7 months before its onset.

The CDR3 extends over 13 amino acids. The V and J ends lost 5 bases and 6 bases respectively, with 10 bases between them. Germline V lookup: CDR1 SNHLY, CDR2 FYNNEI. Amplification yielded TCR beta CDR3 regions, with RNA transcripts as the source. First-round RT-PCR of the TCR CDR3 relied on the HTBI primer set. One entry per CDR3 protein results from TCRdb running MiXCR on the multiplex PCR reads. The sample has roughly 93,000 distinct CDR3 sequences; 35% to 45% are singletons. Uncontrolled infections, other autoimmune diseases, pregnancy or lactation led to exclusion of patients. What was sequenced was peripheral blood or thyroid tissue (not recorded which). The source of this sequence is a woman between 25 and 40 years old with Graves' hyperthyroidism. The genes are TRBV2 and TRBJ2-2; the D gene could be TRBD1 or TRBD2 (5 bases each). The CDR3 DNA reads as TGTGCCAGCAGTTGGGACGTAGCCGGGGAGCTGTTTTTT. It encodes CASSWDVAGELFF.